This T cell receptor beta chain was identified in a study of CD4 T cells in relation to SARS-CoV-2 and coronaviruses. Study-wide background: ViraFEST: roughly 9-day antigen culture of PBMCs, then TCR beta CDR3 sequencing. Of the patients, about 8 were male, 4 female, two Hispanic.

Naive or memory CD4+ cells were cultured 1:1 with T cell-depleted PBMCs plus CEF. Libraries were prepared by immunoSEQ multiplex PCR; TCRdb keeps only in-frame clonotypes and omits some of them. There are 38,000 or so clones in the sample; roughly 73% occur only once, and roughly 22% lies in the top ten. A few counts support this clone. Its target is not known. Trimming took 0 bases from V and 0 from J, leaving 6 bases between them. This CDR3 has 14 residues. Germline assignment: CDR1 SGDLS and CDR2 YYNGEE. Notes on the study in general: Roughly 65% of donors had memory CD4+ clonotypes crossrecognizing SARS-CoV-2 and common cold coronavirus spike.

The receptor comes from an adult with COVID-19. This sequence joins TRBV9 and TRBJ1-1; D gene uncertain. Sequenced: memory CD4+ T cells from PBMCs, cultured in vitro. CDR3 in amino acids: CASSVGPLNTEAFF. CDR3 bases: TGTGCCAGCAGCGTAGGACCGCTGAACACTGAAGCTTTCTTT.